A selection of T cell receptor beta chains follows, all from one sample in a study of T cells in Graves' hyperthyroidism and ophthalmopathy. One entry per CDR3 protein, called by TCRdb with MiXCR from the multiplex PCR reads. The sample consists of around 620,000 distinct CDR3 sequences, around 15% of them appearing once. Material: blood. These receptors were obtained from a woman in her 30s with Graves' hyperthyroidism. Each CDR3 is given with its conserved first and last residue. The D gene is left open where the match is weak. The listing skips clone size in some rows; elsewhere it reads once, few, many or a size class.

TRBD2	TRBV20-1	TRBJ2-7	once	TGCAGTGCTAGAGATCCGAAACGAGCGGGAATGGGCGAGCAGTACTTC	CSARDPKRAGMGEQYF
TRBD1	TRBV28	TRBJ2-6	few	TGTGCCAGCAGCACCCTTCGGGCTACAGGGGGAGGAGGGGCCAACGTCCTGACTTTC	CASSTLRATGGGGANVLTF
-	TRBV19	TRBJ1-1	few	TGTGCCAGTAAAAGAGACGGTGGAACTGAAGCTTTCTTT	CASKRDGGTEAFF
TRBD1	TRBV10-3	TRBJ2-7	many	TGTGCCATCAGTGTCCGAGGACAGGGGGCCTACGAGCAGTACTTC	CAISVRGQGAYEQYF
TRBD2	TRBV28	TRBJ2-1	many	TGTGCCAGCAGTTTAGCTAGCGGGTACAATGAGCAGTTCTTC	CASSLASGYNEQFF
TRBD1	TRBV20-1	TRBJ2-7	many	TGCAGCCTCAGATCGGGACAGGGGACCTACGAGCAGTACTTC	CSLRSGQGTYEQYF
TRBD2	TRBV19	TRBJ2-1	-	TGTGCCAGTAGTTTCCCCGGGACTAGCGGATACAATGAGCAGTTCTTC	CASSFPGTSGYNEQFF
-	TRBV4-1	TRBJ2-1	-	TGCGCCAGCAGCCAGCCACCACAGCTGACGGAGCAGTTCTTC	CASSQPPQLTEQFF
-	TRBV12-3/TRBV12-4	TRBJ2-1	-	TGTGCCAGCAGTTTAGGGAGTTTCTACAATGAGCAGTTCTTC	CASSLGSFYNEQFF
TRBD2	TRBV20-1	TRBJ2-7	-	TGCAGTGCCAGGACTAGCGGGAATACCTACGAGCAGTACTTC	CSARTSGNTYEQYF
TRBD2	TRBV4-1	TRBJ2-7	few	TGCGCCAGCAGCCAAGGACTAGCGGAAGGTGAGCAGTACTTC	CASSQGLAEGEQYF